This T cell receptor (beta chain) appears in the sequencing data of a study of siplizumab effects on memory and regulatory T cells. This CDR3 comprises 13 residues. The V gene's germline CDR1 is ENHRY and CDR2 SYGVKD. V was trimmed by 10 bases and J by 2 bases, leaving 14 bases between them. Around 9.1 x 10^4 TCR templates per sample were sequenced. Method: immunoSEQ multiplex PCR; TCRdb's copy keeps in-frame clones and lacks some. In the table there are around 83,000 clones, around 90% of which are singletons. The receptor was derived from a human donor in good health. The chain couples TRBV10-3 to TRBJ1-2, with a tentative D call TRBD1 (5 bases). The sequenced sample consisted of CD4+ T cells sorted from blood. CDR3 DNA: TGTGCCACCAAACAGGAGTACAACTATGGCTACACCTTC. Translating it yields CATKQEYNYGYTF.